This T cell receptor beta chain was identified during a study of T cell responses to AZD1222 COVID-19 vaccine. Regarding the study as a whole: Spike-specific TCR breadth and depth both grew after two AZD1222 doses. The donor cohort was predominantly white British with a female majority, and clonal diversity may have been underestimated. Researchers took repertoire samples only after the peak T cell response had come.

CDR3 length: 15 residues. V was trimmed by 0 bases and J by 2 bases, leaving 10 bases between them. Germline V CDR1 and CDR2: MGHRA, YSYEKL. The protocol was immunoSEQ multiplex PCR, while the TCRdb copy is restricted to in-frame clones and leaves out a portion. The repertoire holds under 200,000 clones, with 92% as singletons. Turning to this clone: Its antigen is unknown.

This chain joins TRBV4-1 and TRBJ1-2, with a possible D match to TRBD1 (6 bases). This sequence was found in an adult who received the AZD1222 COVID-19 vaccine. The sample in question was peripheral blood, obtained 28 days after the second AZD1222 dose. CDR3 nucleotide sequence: TGCGCCAGCAGCCAAGAGGGGGCCATGAACTATGGCTACACCTTC. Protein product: CASSQEGAMNYGYTF.